The 24 T cell receptor beta chains presented below share a single source sample, sequenced in a study of blood T cell repertoires in COVID-19. The method was immunoSEQ multiplex PCR; TCRdb's version includes in-frame clones alone and lacks a portion of them. The sample holds some 250,000 clones, roughly 88% seen once. The specimen was peripheral blood. The receptor set was obtained from a woman aged 25 to 39 with acute or convalescent COVID-19.

The chain combines TRBV27 with TRBJ2-3; TRBD2 matches 10 bases. Germline V lookup: CDR1 MNHEY, CDR2 SMNVEV (reference sequence). This CDR3 spans 15 amino acids. Trimming cost V 6 bases and J 3 bases; bases outside gene matches: 6. In DNA, the CDR3 is TGTGCCAGCAGGGCCCTAGCGGGAGAAACAGATACGCAGTATTTT. Translation gives CASRALAGETDTQYF.

This rearrangement joins TRBV6-4 to TRBJ2-5, with D tentatively TRBD2 (5 bases). Germline lookup yields CDR1 MRHNA and CDR2 SNTAGT. Trimming left V 9 bases short and J 5 bases short, with 13 bases between. The CDR3 contains 12 residues. The CDR3 bases are TGTGCCAGAGTACTCCGAGGGGAGACCCAGTACTTC. Amino acid sequence: CARVLRGETQYF.

The J gene is TRBJ2-7, the V gene TRBV6-6; D is ambiguous. Per the germline V gene, CDR1 is MNHNY and CDR2 is SVGAGI (reference sequence). The CDR3 runs to 13 residues. V lost 2 bases to trimming and J lost 4 bases, with 9 bases between them. In DNA form, the CDR3 reads TGTGCCAGCAGTTACGGCGGAGAATACGAGCAGTACTTC. It encodes CASSYGGEYEQYF.

The chain combines TRBV5-6 with TRBJ1-1; D gene uncertain. The germline CDR1 and CDR2 sequences are SGHDT and YYEEEE. Trimming shortened V by 0 bases and J by 4 bases, and 4 bases separated the two germline ends. The CDR3 length is 12 residues. The chain's CDR3 is CASSLGSTEAFF. As DNA, the CDR3 is TGTGCCAGCAGCTTGGGTAGCACTGAAGCTTTCTTT.

The chain recombines TRBV5-1 with TRBJ1-1; D is unclear. Germline lookup yields CDR1 SGHRS and CDR2 YFSETQ. The CDR3 has 14 residues. V dropped 3 bases and J dropped 1 base, with 10 bases sitting between them. CDR3 DNA sequence: TGCGCCAGCAGCTGGAGGACTGGGAACACTGAAGCTTTCTTT. It specifies CASSWRTGNTEAFF.

This chain joins TRBV5-1 and TRBJ2-4, with TRBD1 matching over 9 bases. J was trimmed by 1 base and V by 5 bases; bases with no gene match: 4. The CDR3 has 15 amino acids. Germline CDR1 is SGHRS and CDR2 is YFSETQ. The CDR3 sequence: CASSRTGDAKNIQYF. DNA of the CDR3: TGCGCCAGCAGTAGGACAGGGGATGCCAAAAACATTCAGTACTTC.

The rearrangement links TRBV6-5 to TRBJ1-2, with a possible D match to TRBD1 (6 bases). This CDR3 spans 13 amino acids. Germline V CDR1 and CDR2: MNHEY, SVGAGI. Trimming stripped 0 bases from V and 6 bases from J, with 8 bases between. The CDR3 DNA is TGTGCCAGCAGTTACTCGACAGGTGATGGCTACACCTTC. It translates to CASSYSTGDGYTF.

V is TRBV2 and J is TRBJ1-1; D gene unclear. Germline V CDR1 and CDR2: SNHLY, FYNNEI. The CDR3 runs 13 residues. The V end was cut by 10 bases, the J end by 4 bases, with 16 bases between. CDR3 in DNA: TGTGCCACTAGTTCACAGAGGGCCACTGAAGCTTTCTTT. It translates to CATSSQRATEAFF.

The chain employs TRBV29-1 and TRBJ1-1; 8 bases are a match to TRBD1. CDR1 is SQVTM and CDR2 is ANQGSEA in the germline V gene. V was pared by 7 bases and J by 4 bases, with 11 bases of the junction left unmatched. This CDR3 comprises 14 residues. The CDR3 is CSGKRTGWTTEAFF. DNA for the CDR3: TGCAGCGGTAAGCGGACAGGGTGGACCACTGAAGCTTTCTTT.

This sequence joins TRBV4-3 and TRBJ2-2; TRBD2 aligns across 7 bases. Germline V gives CDR1 LGHNA, CDR2 YSLEER. The V and J ends lost 0 bases and 6 bases, in that order; junction bases with no gene match: 10. The CDR3 consists of 17 residues. The CDR3 sequence is CASSQDVGGSPSGELFF. The CDR3 DNA reads as TGCGCCAGCAGCCAAGATGTTGGCGGGAGTCCCTCCGGGGAGCTGTTTTTT.

This chain uses TRBV5-1 with TRBJ1-4, with unresolved D. V was cut by 5 bases and J by 6 bases, with 14 bases left in between. Germline values: CDR1 SGHRS, CDR2 YFSETQ. The CDR3 has 14 residues. CDR3 nucleotide sequence: TGCGCCAGCAGTTCTCCGGTCCCTGATGAAAAACTGTTTTTT. Translating gives CASSSPVPDEKLFF.

This clone has a handful of counts. This chain joins TRBV19 and TRBJ2-2, with 13 bases identical to TRBD2. The junction had 3 bases not matched to a gene; V was cut back by 7 bases and J by 1 base. The CDR3 contains 16 residues. Germline V gene data show CDR1 as LNHDA and CDR2 as SQIVND (reference sequence). The CDR3 sequence is CASTRLAGGNTGELFF. The CDR3 DNA is TGTGCCAGTACCAGACTAGCGGGAGGGAACACCGGGGAGCTGTTTTTT.

The chain combines TRBV5-4 with TRBJ1-1; D might be TRBD1 (5 bases). From germline, CDR1 is SGHNT and CDR2 YYREEE (reference sequence). V was cut by 2 bases and J by 1 base, with 12 bases left in between. This CDR3 region has 15 residues. The CDR3 bases are TGTGCCAGCAGCTTCCCGGGCCAGGGGAACACTGAAGCTTTCTTT. Its protein is CASSFPGQGNTEAFF.

The chain has TRBV19 and TRBJ1-5, with D possibly being TRBD1 (5 bases). Per the germline V gene, CDR1 is LNHDA and CDR2 is SQIVND (reference sequence). Between the trimmed V and J ends, which lost 4 bases and 0 bases, there was a span of 7 bases. CDR3 length equals 14 residues. CDR3 sequence: CASSTTGSNQPQHF. The CDR3 nucleotides read TGTGCCAGTAGTACCACAGGTAGCAATCAGCCCCAGCATTTT.

A single count supports this clone. The rearrangement joins TRBV6-6 to TRBJ2-2; 7 bases are a match to TRBD2. The CDR3 length is 16 residues. The germline gives CDR1 MNHNY, CDR2 SVGAGI (reference sequence). V trimming: 7 bases; J trimming: 5 bases; junction bases outside the gene matches: 13. The CDR3 DNA is TGTGCCAGCAAGTTGAGGGCGGGAGACCGGACCGGGGAGCTGTTTTTT. Its translation is CASKLRAGDRTGELFF.

The CDR3 reads CASSLGRGNYGYTF. The CDR3 coding sequence is TGTGCCAGCAGCTTAGGCAGGGGAAACTATGGCTACACCTTC. The chain joins TRBV5-6 to TRBJ1-2; tentatively, D is TRBD1 (6 bases). Germline loops: CDR1 SGHDT, CDR2 YYEEEE. The germline V and J ends were trimmed by 2 bases and 2 bases, with 10 bases remaining between them. The CDR3 is 14 residues long. Looking up the rest from reference TRBV5-6 and TRBJ1-2 gives the full variable domain: DAGVTQSPTHLIKTRGQQVTLRCSPKSGHDTVSWYQQALGQGPQFIFQYYEEEERQRGNFPDRFSGHQFPNYSSELNVNALLLGDSALYLCASSLGRGNYGYTFGSGTRLTVV.

CDR3 in amino acids: CASSPWVGTARENYNEQFF. The DNA for the CDR3 is TGTGCCAGCAGCCCCTGGGTCGGGACAGCAAGAGAGAATTACAATGAGCAGTTCTTC. V is TRBV14 and J is TRBJ2-1, with 7 nucleotides matching TRBD1. The trim removed 4 bases at V and 4 bases at J, leaving 19 bases unmatched. The CDR3 is 19 amino acids. Germline CDR1 and CDR2: SGHDN and FVKESK.

The V gene is TRBV6-5, the J gene TRBJ1-2; a possible D gene is TRBD1 (5 bases). The CDR3 loop spans 14 amino acids. CDR1 is MNHEY, CDR2 SVGAGI, per germline. V lost 2 bases and J 4 bases, leaving 11 bases between the germline ends. The CDR3 coding sequence is TGTGCCAGCAGTTACGGACCTGACAGCTATGGCTACACCTTC. It yields the protein CASSYGPDSYGYTF.

This rearrangement joins TRBV4-3 to TRBJ2-7, with TRBD2 as a possible D gene (5 bases). The CDR3 consists of 14 residues. V gave up 0 bases and J gave up 6 bases, with 12 bases separating them. Germline V CDR1 and CDR2: LGHNA, YSLEER. The DNA for the CDR3 is TGCGCCAGCAGCCAAGATACTAGAACCCGCGAGCAGTACTTC. Its translation: CASSQDTRTREQYF.

This chain uses TRBV7-2 with TRBJ2-5; 7 bases map to TRBD1. After removal of 5 bases from V and 4 bases from J, the junction contained 1 base not matched to a gene. CDR3 size: 12 residues. Germline V gene lookup returns CDR1 SGHTA and CDR2 FQGNSA. As DNA, the CDR3 is TGTGCCAGCAGCCGGACAGGAGAGACCCAGTACTTC. Encoded protein: CASSRTGETQYF.

The gene calls are TRBV7-2 and TRBJ2-1; 7 nucleotides agree with TRBD2. CDR1 and CDR2 from the germline V gene are SGHTA and FQGNSA. CDR3 size: 14 residues. Germline trimming cut 6 bases from V and 9 bases from J; bases unmatched to any gene: 11. DNA for the CDR3: TGTGCCAGCAGTTACGGCGGGAGTTCGGTTGAGCAGTTCTTC. Its translation: CASSYGGSSVEQFF.

The genes are TRBV9 and TRBJ1-3; 7 bases are a match to TRBD1. The CDR3 has 14 residues. J lost 3 bases, V lost 1 base, and 1 base had no gene match. Germline V gene lookup returns CDR1 SGDLS and CDR2 YYNGEE. The CDR3 sequence: CASSVQGVGNTIYF. Here the CDR3 DNA reads TGTGCCAGCAGCGTACAGGGGGTTGGAAACACCATATATTTT. Together with reference TRBV9 and TRBJ1-3, the CDR3 gives the full variable domain: DSGVTQTPKHLITATGQRVTLRCSPRSGDLSVYWYQQSLDQGLQFLIQYYNGEERAKGNILERFSAQQFPDLHSELNLSSLELGDSALYFCASSVQGVGNTIYFGEGSWLTVV.

This clone is a singleton in its sample. V and J are TRBV2 and TRBJ1-6; D may be TRBD1 (6 bases). This CDR3 has 15 amino acids. The germline CDR1 and CDR2 sequences are SNHLY and FYNNEI. Trimming pared 3 bases from V and 6 bases from J, leaving 12 bases between. The CDR3 DNA reads as TGTGCCAGCAGTGAGGGTGGACAGTCTAATTCACCCCTCCACTTT. It is translated as CASSEGGQSNSPLHF.

The chain has TRBV7-9 and TRBJ2-3; D is possibly TRBD1 (5 bases). Between the trimmed V and J ends, which lost 5 bases and 0 bases, there was a span of 12 bases. Germline V gene sequence: CDR1 SEHNR, CDR2 FQNEAQ (reference sequence). This CDR3 has 15 residues. The CDR3 protein is CASSPDKTSTDTQYF. The CDR3 nucleotides are TGTGCCAGCAGCCCGGACAAGACTAGCACAGATACGCAGTATTTT.